This entry lists 20 T cell receptor beta chains sequenced from one sample in a study of blood T cell repertoires in COVID-19. Repertoires were generated with immunoSEQ multiplex PCR, while TCRdb's copy carries only in-frame clones and drops some. Among about 120,000 clones listed, around 78% were seen once. Sequencing input: peripheral blood. These TCRs come from a man in his 70s with acute or convalescent COVID-19.

CDR3 DNA sequence: TGTGCCAGCAGCTCCCGCGGACAGGGTTTAAATGAAAAACTGTTTTTT. Its protein is CASSSRGQGLNEKLFF. This chain connects TRBV9 to TRBJ1-4, with TRBD1 matching over 8 bases. The ends lost 4 bases at V and 5 bases at J; junction bases unmatched: 10. The CDR3 has 16 residues. From germline, CDR1 is SGDLS and CDR2 YYNGEE.

This clone was seen only a few times. V gene TRBV9 combines with J gene TRBJ1-3; TRBD1 aligns across 7 bases. This CDR3 contains 16 residues. CDR1 and CDR2 from the germline V gene are SGDLS and YYNGEE. The ends lost 3 bases at V and 0 bases at J; junction bases unmatched: 6. CDR3 nucleotides: TGTGCCAGCAGCGCCCTTGGGACAGACTCTGGAAACACCATATATTTT. Protein sequence: CASSALGTDSGNTIYF.

This chain links TRBV5-1 with TRBJ2-1, with 8 bases matching TRBD2. Germline V lookup: CDR1 SGHRS, CDR2 YFSETQ. The trim removed 1 base at V and 6 bases at J, leaving 6 bases unmatched. The CDR3 extends over 15 amino acids. The CDR3 sequence is CASSLLGGGLNEQFF. CDR3 nucleotides: TGCGCCAGCAGCTTGCTTGGCGGGGGGCTCAATGAGCAGTTCTTC.

The chain links TRBV9 to TRBJ1-1; D is uncertain. The CDR3 is 14 amino acids. V was cut by 1 base and J by 2 bases, with 9 bases left in between. CDR1 and CDR2 (germline): SGDLS, YYNGEE. Here the CDR3 DNA reads TGTGCCAGCAGCGTATTACCGGGAAACACTGAAGCTTTCTTT. Translating it yields CASSVLPGNTEAFF.

The chain carries TRBV7-2 and TRBJ1-1; 8 bases agree with TRBD1. Germline CDR1 reads SGHTA; CDR2 reads FQGNSA. CDR3 length: 15 amino acids. The junction had 3 bases not matched to a gene; V was cut back by 3 bases and J by 0 bases. The CDR3 nucleotides are TGTGCCAGCAGCTTGGACAGGGCATTGAACACTGAAGCTTTCTTT. Translated, it gives CASSLDRALNTEAFF. The whole variable domain, remainder taken from reference TRBV7-2 and TRBJ1-1, is GAGVSQSPSNKVTEKGKDVELRCDPISGHTALYWYRQSLGQGLEFLIYFQGNSAPDKSGLPSDRFSAERTGGSVSTLTIQRTQQEDSAVYLCASSLDRALNTEAFFGQGTRLTVV.

This chain joins TRBV2 and TRBJ2-7; TRBD1 aligns across 9 bases. The junction had 7 bases not matched to a gene; V was cut back by 7 bases and J by 0 bases. CDR3 size: 15 residues. Germline loops: CDR1 SNHLY, CDR2 FYNNEI. CDR3 amino acids: CASTTTGGSSYEQYF. The CDR3 DNA sequence: TGTGCCAGCACCACCACAGGGGGCAGCTCCTACGAGCAGTACTTC.

J is TRBJ2-7 and V is TRBV18; 8 bases map to TRBD2. Unmatched junction bases numbered 3, after V lost 4 bases and J lost 1 base. Germline V gene data show CDR1 as KGHSH and CDR2 as LQKENI. This CDR3 has 14 amino acids. The CDR3 loop reads CASSQTSDSYEQYF. DNA for the CDR3: TGTGCCAGCTCACAGACTAGCGATTCCTACGAGCAGTACTTC. The full variable domain, rest sourced from reference TRBV18 and TRBJ2-7, is NAGVMQNPRHLVRRRGQEARLRCSPMKGHSHVYWYRQLPEEGLKFMVYLQKENIIDESGMPKERFSAEFPKEGPSILRIQQVVRGDSAAYFCASSQTSDSYEQYFGPGTRLTVT.

V usage is TRBV6-5 and J usage is TRBJ2-7; D ambiguous. This CDR3 contains 15 residues. Germline CDR1 is MNHEY and CDR2 is SVGAGI. Trimming shortened V by 6 bases and J by 0 bases, and 15 bases separated the two germline ends. Here the CDR3 reads CASRRHEPASYEQYF. The CDR3 nucleotides are TGTGCCAGCAGGCGCCATGAACCCGCCTCCTACGAGCAGTACTTC.

The chain recombines TRBV6-5 with TRBJ1-6; D might be TRBD1 (6 bases). This CDR3 contains 14 residues. Germline CDR1 MNHEY, CDR2 SVGAGI. As DNA, the CDR3 is TGTGTTACACACGGGGGGGCAGCGGATTCACCCCTCCACTTT. This gives the protein CVTHGGAADSPLHF.

This clone turned up a few times. This rearrangement joins TRBV7-9 to TRBJ2-5; no clear D. This CDR3 is 13 amino acids long. Germline CDR1 reads SEHNR; CDR2 reads FQNEAQ (reference sequence). Trimming shortened V by 1 base and J by 3 bases, and 6 bases separated the two germline ends. CDR3 nucleotide sequence: TGTGCCAGCAGCTTAGATGCAGAAGAGACCCAGTACTTC. It encodes CASSLDAEETQYF.

This CDR3 is CASRRGGAEDGYTF. The DNA for the CDR3 is TGTGCCAGCAGGAGGGGGGGGGCCGAAGATGGCTACACCTTC. V is TRBV19 and J is TRBJ1-2, with D possibly matching TRBD1 (6 bases). The length of the CDR3 is 14 residues. CDR1 LNHDA and CDR2 SQIVND come from the germline V gene (reference sequence). V was cut by 9 bases and J by 6 bases, with 20 bases left in between.

V and J are TRBV7-2 and TRBJ1-5; 9 positions match TRBD1. The CDR3 runs to 14 residues. The V segment lost 5 bases and the J segment 6 bases; nucleotides outside the gene matches: 5. Germline V CDR1 and CDR2: SGHTA, FQGNSA. The DNA for the CDR3 is TGTGCCAGCAGCAAAATACAGGGGGCTCAGCCCCAGCATTTT. Residues: CASSKIQGAQPQHF.

This chain uses TRBV6-6 with TRBJ2-5; TRBD2 might be the D (5 bases). Per germline, CDR1 MNHNY and CDR2 SVGAGI (reference sequence). Trimming left V 5 bases short and J 0 bases short, with 10 bases between. This CDR3 contains 14 residues. CDR3 DNA: TGTGCCAGCAGTGCACCGAGGGACCAAGAGACCCAGTACTTC. Amino acids: CASSAPRDQETQYF.

The V gene is TRBV4-3, the J gene TRBJ2-2; D not resolved. In germline, CDR1 is LGHNA, CDR2 YSLEER. The V end was cut by 6 bases, the J end by 1 base, with 9 bases between. The CDR3 extends over 14 amino acids. This CDR3 is CASRARLNTGELFF. The CDR3 nucleotides are TGCGCCAGCAGGGCCAGGCTGAACACCGGGGAGCTGTTTTTT.

V is TRBV6-1 and J is TRBJ2-7; 7 bases match TRBD1. CDR3 size: 16 residues. Looked up from germline, CDR1 is MNHNS and CDR2 is SASEGT. Unmatched junction bases numbered 8, after V lost 2 bases and J lost 1 base. CDR3 coding DNA: TGTGCCAGCAGTGAAAGAAGGGGGCAGCTATCCTACGAGCAGTACTTC. As protein: CASSERRGQLSYEQYF.

The chain has TRBV2 and TRBJ2-5, with TRBD1 matching 11 bases. From germline, CDR1 is SNHLY and CDR2 FYNNEI. This CDR3 comprises 14 residues. The V segment lost 8 bases and the J segment 4 bases; nucleotides outside the gene matches: 6. The CDR3 sequence is CASGGQGAGETQYF. The DNA of the CDR3 is TGTGCCAGCGGAGGACAGGGGGCTGGAGAGACCCAGTACTTC.

This clone was counted only a few times. The chain recombines TRBV4-1 with TRBJ1-2; 8 positions agree with TRBD1. There are 15 residues in the CDR3. Trimming removed 4 bases from V and 4 bases from J; junction bases left unmatched: 8. In germline, CDR1 is MGHRA, CDR2 YSYEKL. The CDR3 is CASSLSQGEGYGYTF. CDR3 DNA sequence: TGCGCCAGCAGCCTCTCACAGGGGGAAGGCTATGGCTACACCTTC.

The gene calls are TRBV4-3 and TRBJ1-3; no definite D call. Germline loops: CDR1 LGHNA, CDR2 YSLEER. This CDR3 region has 18 residues. V was cut by 0 bases and J by 0 bases, with 15 bases left in between. CDR3 in DNA: TGCGCCAGCAGCCAAGACCTACAGCCTACCGCCTCTGGAAACACCATATATTTT. Protein product: CASSQDLQPTASGNTIYF.

This clone has only one observation. The rearrangement uses TRBV5-1 and TRBJ2-7; possible D gene TRBD1, 6 bases. Germline V gene sequence: CDR1 SGHRS, CDR2 YFSETQ. The CDR3 has 15 residues. The germline V and J ends were trimmed by 2 bases and 1 base, with 13 bases remaining between them. The CDR3 sequence is CASSLITGSSYEQYF. As DNA, the CDR3 is TGCGCCAGCAGCTTAATAACAGGGTCGTCCTACGAGCAGTACTTC.

V gene TRBV6-5 combines with J gene TRBJ1-5; D is possibly TRBD1 (5 bases). The CDR3 is 14 amino acids. The germline gives CDR1 MNHEY, CDR2 SVGAGI. The V and J ends lost 4 bases and 7 bases respectively, with 14 bases between them. The CDR3 sequence: CASSSQPGIQPQHF. DNA of the CDR3: TGTGCCAGCAGTTCCCAACCAGGGATACAGCCCCAGCATTTT.